Listed below are T cell receptor beta chains from one sample, sequenced in a study of T cells after posttransplantation cyclophosphamide. Method: immunoSEQ multiplex PCR; TCRdb's copy keeps in-frame clones and lacks some. This sample carries some 14,000 clones, none of them present only once. Material: PBMCs, obtained 1162 days after allogeneic stem cell transplant with posttransplant cyclophosphamide. The source of these receptors is a female patient aged 35-55 years who received an allogeneic stem cell transplant from a related donor, was CMV-positive, and had no GVHD. A subset of T cells may come from the graft donor. Each CDR3 is given with its conserved first and last residue. D genes are given only for firm matches. Clone size, where shown, is once, few, many, or a class for clones that have expanded.

CDR3nt,CDR3aa,d_gene,abundance,j_gene,v_gene
TGTGCCAGCAGTCAAGACAGGGCCTTAATGTATCGGCAGTACTTC,CASSQDRALMYRQYF,TRBD1,many,TRBJ2-7,TRBV2
TGTGCCAGCAGTTCCCACGAGGTAGGGGGAGTCGGAAAACTGTTTTTT,CASSSHEVGGVGKLFF,.,.,TRBJ1-4,TRBV6-5
TGTGCCTCCCTGGAGACCTACGAGCAGTACTTC,CASLETYEQYF,.,.,TRBJ2-7,TRBV2
TGTGCCAGCAGCTTAGGGACAGGGATCGGCAATCAGCCCCAGCATTTT,CASSLGTGIGNQPQHF,TRBD1,many,TRBJ1-5,TRBV7-2
TGTGCCAGCAGCCAAGTAGGGGGAGATCAGCCCCAGCATTTT,CASSQVGGDQPQHF,.,.,TRBJ1-5,TRBV4-2
TGTGCCAGCAGTGAAGCGGGACAGGGGAGAGGAAACACCATATATTTT,CASSEAGQGRGNTIYF,TRBD1,.,TRBJ1-3,TRBV6-1
TGTGCCAGCAGTGGCCGGACAGGGTTAACCGGTCCGGAGACCCAGTACTTC,CASSGRTGLTGPETQYF,TRBD1,many,TRBJ2-5,TRBV2
TGTGCCAGCAGCAACCTAGCGGGGGGGACCGCAGATACGCAGTATTTT,CASSNLAGGTADTQYF,TRBD2,many,TRBJ2-3,TRBV9
TGTGCCACCAGCAGAGCGGGCGGGGGTACCTACAATGAGCAGTTCTTC,CATSRAGGGTYNEQFF,TRBD2,.,TRBJ2-1,TRBV15
TGTGCCAGCAGCCCTAGCGAATCCGTCACCGGGGAGCTGTTTTTT,CASSPSESVTGELFF,.,many,TRBJ2-2,TRBV5-5
TGTGCCAGCAGTCATCGGACTTCCCCCCTCGAGCAGTACTTC,CASSHRTSPLEQYF,.,many,TRBJ2-7,TRBV11-1
TGCGCCAGCAGCCAGACAGGGGAAACTGAAGCTTTCTTT,CASSQTGETEAFF,TRBD1,many,TRBJ1-1,TRBV4-1
TGCGCCAGCAGCTATAGCGGGGGTAGCACAGATACGCAGTATTTT,CASSYSGGSTDTQYF,TRBD2,.,TRBJ2-3,TRBV4-1
TGTGCCAGCAGCTTTACAGGAGTGGGAGAGACCCAGTACTTC,CASSFTGVGETQYF,.,many,TRBJ2-5,TRBV7-9
TGTGCCAGCAGCTCCCGGGGAACTAGCGGGGGGTTCGATGAGCAGTTCTTC,CASSSRGTSGGFDEQFF,TRBD2,many,TRBJ2-1,TRBV4-2
TGTGCCAGCAGCCGGACTGATAACTACGAGCAGTACTTC,CASSRTDNYEQYF,.,.,TRBJ2-7,TRBV7-6
TGTGCCAGCAGCACTCGGACAGGGAGCACAGATACGCAGTATTTT,CASSTRTGSTDTQYF,TRBD1,few,TRBJ2-3,TRBV7-9
TGCGCCAGCAGCCAGTGGACAGGGAGTGAAGCTTTCTTT,CASSQWTGSEAFF,TRBD1,medium-sized,TRBJ1-1,TRBV4-1
TGTGCCAGCAGCAAAGTCAGGGTGGTGAACACCGGGGAGCTGTTTTTT,CASSKVRVVNTGELFF,.,many,TRBJ2-2,TRBV21-1
TGCGCCAGCAGCTTGGCCGGGGGGGGCCGGTACACCGGGGAGCTGTTTTTT,CASSLAGGGRYTGELFF,TRBD2,many,TRBJ2-2,TRBV5-1
TGCAGCGTTCTCCAGGGAACCGGGGAGCTGTTTTTT,CSVLQGTGELFF,.,many,TRBJ2-2,TRBV29-1
TGTGCCAGTAGTATTGGAAGAGGCAGCGTCTACGAGCAGTACTTC,CASSIGRGSVYEQYF,.,many,TRBJ2-7,TRBV19
TGCGCCAGCAGCCAAGATCAGGGACAGGGGCAGCCCCAGCATTTT,CASSQDQGQGQPQHF,TRBD1,many,TRBJ1-5,TRBV4-1
TGCGCCAGCAGCTTGACTCAGGGGAAAACAGATACGCAGTATTTT,CASSLTQGKTDTQYF,.,many,TRBJ2-3,TRBV5-1
TGTGCCAGCTCCCAGACAGGGGCTTTCAATCAGCCCCAGCATTTT,CASSQTGAFNQPQHF,TRBD1,many,TRBJ1-5,TRBV18
TGTGCCAGCAGCTTACCGGAACAGGGACCGGCAGATACGCAGTATTTT,CASSLPEQGPADTQYF,.,.,TRBJ2-3,TRBV7-9
TGCGCCAGCAGCTTGGGGGAGTTGGATCGATACGAGCAGTACTTC,CASSLGELDRYEQYF,.,many,TRBJ2-7,TRBV5-1
TGCGCCAGCAGCTTGGACGGGGGTACCTCCTACAATGAGCAGTTCTTC,CASSLDGGTSYNEQFF,.,many,TRBJ2-1,TRBV5-1
TGTGCCAGTAGTTCCCGGGACATGGGATACGAGCAGTACTTC,CASSSRDMGYEQYF,.,few,TRBJ2-7,TRBV19
TGTGCCACCAGCAGAGATAGGAGGACCCAGTACTTC,CATSRDRRTQYF,.,many,TRBJ2-5,TRBV15
TGTGCCAGCAGACCCCCGGACTGGAATTCACCCCTCCACTTT,CASRPPDWNSPLHF,.,many,TRBJ1-6,TRBV6-5
TGTGCCATCAGAACGTTAGAGAGCATGCCCCTCCACTTT,CAIRTLESMPLHF,.,few,TRBJ1-6,TRBV10-3
TGTGCCAGCAGCTTATACGGTAGCTCCTACAATGAGCAGTTCTTC,CASSLYGSSYNEQFF,.,many,TRBJ2-1,TRBV11-1
TGTGCCAGCAGTGAAGTCCCCTACAGGGGGCTGGCCTACAATGAGCAGTTCTTC,CASSEVPYRGLAYNEQFF,TRBD1,.,TRBJ2-1,TRBV6-1
TGTGCCAGTAGTATTCGTAATTACAATGAGCAGTTCTTC,CASSIRNYNEQFF,.,many,TRBJ2-1,TRBV19
TGTGCCAGCAGCTTCCGGTGGACTAGTCTAAAAGAGACCCAGTACTTC,CASSFRWTSLKETQYF,TRBD2,many,TRBJ2-5,TRBV7-9
TGTGCCAGTAGGAACCCGGCAGGGGAGGATACGCAGTATTTT,CASRNPAGEDTQYF,.,few,TRBJ2-3,TRBV19
TGTGCCAGCAGCTTAGGGCTGAACGGGGAGCTGTTTTTT,CASSLGLNGELFF,.,many,TRBJ2-2,TRBV7-2
TGTGCCAGCAGCGTGAGCGGGGGGGCGGAGGGGACCCAGTACTTC,CASSVSGGAEGTQYF,TRBD2,many,TRBJ2-5,TRBV6-1
TGTGCCAGCACCACGGTCGCGGGTACAACTAATGAAAAACTGTTTTTT,CASTTVAGTTNEKLFF,.,few,TRBJ1-4,TRBV7-6
TGCGCCAGCAGCCGAGAACTAGCCGAGACCCAGTACTTC,CASSRELAETQYF,.,.,TRBJ2-5,TRBV4-3
TGTGCCAGCAGCTTCCCAACCCCGACCCCGGAGGACACTGAAGCTTTCTTT,CASSFPTPTPEDTEAFF,.,many,TRBJ1-1,TRBV7-9
TGTGCCAGCAGAACACCGGGACAGGGGATCTATGGCTACACCTTC,CASRTPGQGIYGYTF,TRBD1,few,TRBJ1-2,TRBV6-5
TGCGCCAGCAGCTTGGACGGACAGCTGTCCTACAATGAGCAGTTCTTC,CASSLDGQLSYNEQFF,.,many,TRBJ2-1,TRBV5-1
TGTGCCATCAGAGCCGAACTAGCGGGGGAGTCACATACGCAGTATTTT,CAIRAELAGESHTQYF,TRBD2,many,TRBJ2-3,TRBV10-3
TGTGCCAGCAGTGACACAGGGTTCGGAGACTATGGCTACACCTTC,CASSDTGFGDYGYTF,.,many,TRBJ1-2,TRBV5-6
TGCGCCAGCAGCCAAGAGGGCCGAAACTCCTACAATGAGCAGTTCTTC,CASSQEGRNSYNEQFF,.,many,TRBJ2-1,TRBV4-1
TGTGCCAGCAGCTTAGGGAGGTGGAGCAATCAGCCCCAGCATTTT,CASSLGRWSNQPQHF,.,many,TRBJ1-5,TRBV7-8
TGTGCCAGCAGTCCAAAGGACCCCCGAGGACAGGGCCCCTATGGCTACACCTTC,CASSPKDPRGQGPYGYTF,TRBD1,many,TRBJ1-2,TRBV27
TGTGCCAGCAGCTCTCTTCCGGACACTGAAGCTTTCTTT,CASSSLPDTEAFF,.,medium-sized,TRBJ1-1,TRBV5-4
TGTGCCAGCAGAGCAGCTTTGGGGCGTTCTGGTGGAGAGACCCAGTACTTC,CASRAALGRSGGETQYF,.,many,TRBJ2-5,TRBV9
TGTGCCAGCAGCTTGGTGGGCGGGACAGGGTTCAATGAGCAGTTCTTC,CASSLVGGTGFNEQFF,TRBD1,.,TRBJ2-1,TRBV5-5
TGTGCCAGCTCACCGAGTAACACCGGGGAGCTGTTTTTT,CASSPSNTGELFF,.,many,TRBJ2-2,TRBV18